These 9 T cell receptor beta chains share one sample of origin, sequenced in a study of CD8+ T cells in alopecia areata. RNA extraction and reverse transcription yielded cDNA as sequencing template. Method: immunoSEQ multiplex PCR; TCRdb's copy keeps in-frame clones and lacks some. The sample includes 110,000 or so clones, around 64% of them seen just once. The sample comprised CD4+ T cells sorted from blood. These receptors were collected from a human donor in good health.

The V gene is TRBV29-1, the J gene TRBJ1-2; 9 nucleotides match TRBD1. Germline V gene lookup returns CDR1 SQVTM and CDR2 ANQGSEA. V shed 5 bases and J 4 bases; nucleotides not matched to a gene: 5. This CDR3 is 13 amino acids long. The CDR3 spells CSVSTGQGYGYTF. The CDR3 DNA is TGCAGCGTTTCCACGGGACAGGGCTATGGCTACACCTTC.

This chain connects TRBV25-1 to TRBJ1-1; D ambiguous. Per germline, CDR1 MGHDK and CDR2 SYGVNS. V lost 6 bases to trimming and J lost 2 bases, with 4 bases between them. The CDR3 has 11 amino acids. This CDR3 reads CASRSNTEAFF. In DNA, the CDR3 is TGTGCCAGCAGATCCAACACTGAAGCTTTCTTT.

V is TRBV30 and J is TRBJ1-2; a possible D gene is TRBD1 (5 bases). Germline V gene lookup returns CDR1 GTSNPN and CDR2 SVGIG (reference sequence). The CDR3 spans 13 residues. Trimming removed 2 bases at V and 5 bases at J, with 12 bases between. CDR3 in amino acids: CAWSQSGTYGYTF. The CDR3 DNA follows: TGTGCCTGGAGTCAATCCGGGACTTATGGCTACACCTTC. The whole variable domain, filled in from reference TRBV30 and TRBJ1-2, reads SQTIHQWPATLVQPVGSPLSLECTVEGTSNPNLYWYRQAAGRGLQLLFYSVGIGQISSEVPQNLSASRPQDRQFILSSKKLLLSDSGFYLCAWSQSGTYGYTFGSGTRLTVV.

V and J are TRBV29-1 and TRBJ1-2; 8 nucleotides align to TRBD1. The junction had 2 bases not matched to a gene; V was cut back by 2 bases and J by 6 bases. Germline V gene sequence: CDR1 SQVTM, CDR2 ANQGSEA. CDR3 length: 12 amino acids. The CDR3: CSVEYRGNGYTF. DNA of the CDR3: TGCAGCGTTGAATACAGGGGGAATGGCTACACCTTC.

The chain links TRBV25-1 to TRBJ2-6, with D perhaps TRBD1 (5 bases). Germline-derived CDR1 and CDR2 are MGHDK and SYGVNS. This CDR3 is built from 16 residues. V dropped 6 bases and J dropped 0 bases, with 12 bases sitting between them. In nucleotides, the CDR3 is TGTGCCAGCAGACAGGATGCCACCTCTGGGGCCAACGTCCTGACTTTC. Translated, it gives CASRQDATSGANVLTF.

The genes are TRBV29-1 and TRBJ2-3, with TRBD2 identical over 9 bases. CDR1 SQVTM and CDR2 ANQGSEA come from the germline V gene. The V and J ends lost 0 bases and 7 bases, in that order; junction bases with no gene match: 5. CDR3 size: 14 residues. This chain's CDR3 is CSVEDWTSENTQYF. The CDR3 DNA follows: TGCAGCGTTGAAGACTGGACTAGCGAAAATACGCAGTATTTT.

This sequence joins TRBV5-1 and TRBJ2-3, with TRBD2 as a possible D gene (6 bases). This CDR3 comprises 17 residues. The V gene's germline CDR1 is SGHRS and CDR2 YFSETQ. V was pared by 2 bases and J by 0 bases, with 16 bases between. The CDR3 is CASSFSRGLYSTDTQYF. In nucleotides, the CDR3 is TGCGCCAGCAGCTTCTCGCGGGGCCTGTATAGCACAGATACGCAGTATTTT.

The chain employs TRBV9 and TRBJ2-5; tentatively, D is TRBD2 (6 bases). V was cut by 6 bases and J by 2 bases, with 17 bases left in between. Germline V gene data show CDR1 as SGDLS and CDR2 as YYNGEE. The CDR3 covers 15 residues. This CDR3 reads CASTETGLLQETQYF. CDR3 DNA sequence: TGTGCCAGCACCGAGACGGGACTTCTACAAGAGACCCAGTACTTC.

The gene calls are TRBV4-2 and TRBJ1-4; D remains ambiguous. CDR3 length equals 12 residues. The ends were cut back, 3 bases at V and 8 bases at J, with 7 bases in the middle. CDR1 and CDR2 from the germline V gene are LGHNA and YNFKEQ. The CDR3 DNA sequence: TGTGCCAGCAGCCACCCTATGGAAAAACTGTTTTTT. Translation gives CASSHPMEKLFF.